This passage covers 15 T cell receptor beta chains from one sample sequenced in a study of beta chain features in type 1 diabetes. Study conclusions and caveats: Type 1 diabetes patients had moderately but significantly shorter TCRB CDR3s in all four CD4+ subsets.

The isolated RNA, all of it, was reverse transcribed, so expressed TCRB transcripts were what got sequenced. Method: immunoSEQ multiplex PCR; TCRdb's copy keeps in-frame clones and lacks some. This sample has approximately 170,000 clones, with less than 9.5% found just once. Their cognate antigens are unknown. Source material: central memory CD4+ T cells from blood. The receptor source for this set is a woman in her thirties or forties with type 1 diabetes.

This clone was counted between two and nine times. This rearrangement joins TRBV9 to TRBJ2-1; D might be TRBD2 (7 bases). The V and J ends lost 4 bases and 5 bases respectively, with 19 bases between them. The germline CDR1 and CDR2 sequences are SGDLS and YYNGEE. CDR3 length equals 16 residues. CDR3 region: CASSIGRGGGHNEQFF. The CDR3 DNA is TGTGCCAGCAGCATCGGCAGGGGAGGGGGACACAATGAGCAGTTCTTC.

The chain links TRBV5-1 to TRBJ2-7, with TRBD1 matching over 11 bases. Germline V gene sequence: CDR1 SGHRS, CDR2 YFSETQ. The CDR3 runs 16 residues. V gave up 4 bases and J gave up 3 bases; unmatched junction bases: 9. As DNA, the CDR3 is TGCGCCAGCAGCCCCGCTGGGGGGACAGGGGGCTACGAGCAGTACTTC. The encoded protein is CASSPAGGTGGYEQYF.

This clone came up a few times. The chain joins TRBV18 to TRBJ2-3; TRBD1 agrees at 9 bases. Germline V gene sequence: CDR1 KGHSH, CDR2 LQKENI. After removal of 2 bases from V and 3 bases from J, the junction contained 6 bases not matched to a gene. This CDR3 region has 16 residues. The DNA of the CDR3 is TGTGCCAGCTCACCAAGGGGACAGGGAAAAACAGATACGCAGTATTTT. This codes for CASSPRGQGKTDTQYF. The full variable domain, completed using reference TRBV18 and TRBJ2-3, is NAGVMQNPRHLVRRRGQEARLRCSPMKGHSHVYWYRQLPEEGLKFMVYLQKENIIDESGMPKERFSAEFPKEGPSILRIQQVVRGDSAAYFCASSPRGQGKTDTQYFGPGTRLTVL.

V and J are TRBV5-4 and TRBJ1-1, with D tentatively TRBD1 (5 bases). Germline loops: CDR1 SGHNT, CDR2 YYREEE (reference sequence). The V end lost 4 bases, the J end lost 1 base, and 8 bases lay between the germline ends. The length of the CDR3 is 13 residues. The CDR3 DNA is TGTGCCAGCAGCATAGACAGGAACACTGAAGCTTTCTTT. Protein product: CASSIDRNTEAFF. The whole variable domain, filled in from reference TRBV5-4 and TRBJ1-1, reads ETGVTQSPTHLIKTRGQQVTLRCSSQSGHNTVSWYQQALGQGPQFIFQYYREEENGRGNFPPRFSGLQFPNYSSELNVNALELDDSALYLCASSIDRNTEAFFGQGTRLTVV.

In this sample, this clone turned up a few times. This rearrangement joins TRBV4-3 to TRBJ1-1; 8 bases are a match to TRBD1. Per the germline V gene, CDR1 is LGHNA and CDR2 is YSLEER. This CDR3 is 15 amino acids long. Trimming removed 4 bases from V and 0 bases from J; junction bases left unmatched: 4. The CDR3 reads CASSPTDRVNTEAFF. CDR3 nucleotide sequence: TGCGCCAGCAGCCCTACGGACAGGGTGAACACTGAAGCTTTCTTT.

This chain joins TRBV29-1 and TRBJ1-5; 8 bases fit TRBD1. This CDR3 region has 13 residues. The V segment lost 4 bases and the J segment 7 bases; nucleotides outside the gene matches: 6. CDR1 SQVTM and CDR2 ANQGSEA come from the germline V gene. The CDR3 protein is CSVVETGAQPQHF. The DNA of the CDR3 is TGCAGCGTTGTGGAGACAGGGGCCCAGCCCCAGCATTTT.

The chain employs TRBV5-4 and TRBJ1-5, with no clear D. Looked up from germline, CDR1 is SGHNT and CDR2 is YYREEE (reference sequence). CDR3 length equals 14 residues. Deletions cut 0 bases from V and 5 bases from J, with 9 bases between. This chain's CDR3 is CASSLGGGDQPQHF. CDR3 in DNA: TGTGCCAGCAGCTTGGGGGGAGGCGATCAGCCCCAGCATTTT.

This clone was found a few times. The chain has TRBV28 and TRBJ1-1, with D unclear. The CDR3 length is 14 residues. V lost 5 bases and J 1 base, leaving 11 bases between the germline ends. Germline V gene data show CDR1 as MDHEN and CDR2 as SYDVKM. The CDR3 is CASSQRGENTEAFF. CDR3 in DNA: TGTGCCAGCAGTCAGCGGGGTGAGAACACTGAAGCTTTCTTT.

About this clone itself: This sample includes further DNA sequences coding for the same CDR3. The chain carries TRBV5-1 and TRBJ2-3; TRBD2 aligns across 7 bases. This CDR3 comprises 13 residues. Trimming at V came to 5 bases and at J to 2 bases, leaving 2 bases not matched to a gene. In germline, CDR1 is SGHRS, CDR2 YFSETQ. CDR3 DNA sequence: TGCGCCAGCAGTCGGGGGGACACAGATACGCAGTATTTT. It codes for CASSRGDTDTQYF. Looking up the rest from reference TRBV5-1 and TRBJ2-3 gives the full variable domain: KAGVTQTPRYLIKTRGQQVTLSCSPISGHRSVSWYQQTPGQGLQFLFEYFSETQRNKGNFPGRFSGRQFSNSRSEMNVSTLELGDSALYLCASSRGDTDTQYFGPGTRLTVL.

This clone was detected only a few times. The genes are TRBV7-9 and TRBJ2-1; tentatively, D is TRBD1 (6 bases). The CDR3 is 14 residues long. Germline V gives CDR1 SEHNR, CDR2 FQNEAQ (reference sequence). The germline V and J ends were trimmed by 2 bases and 10 bases, with 15 bases remaining between them. The CDR3 sequence is CASSLSRERGEQFF. The CDR3 nucleotides read TGTGCCAGCAGCTTATCGAGAGAAAGGGGGGAGCAGTTCTTC.

The chain is built from TRBV9 and TRBJ2-2; the match to TRBD1 covers 8 bases. V shed 3 bases and J 3 bases; nucleotides not matched to a gene: 7. The germline V gene encodes CDR1 SGDLS and CDR2 YYNGEE. This CDR3 has 16 amino acids. The CDR3 sequence is CASSERTGKDTGELFF. The CDR3 DNA reads as TGTGCCAGCAGCGAAAGGACAGGGAAGGACACCGGGGAGCTGTTTTTT.

There are a few counts of this clone. The J gene is TRBJ2-7, the V gene TRBV7-3; 8 bases match TRBD2. With 3 bases clipped from V and 2 bases from J, the junction kept 3 bases outside the gene matches. From germline, CDR1 is SGHTA and CDR2 FQGTGA. The CDR3 is 14 residues long. CDR3 nucleotide sequence: TGTGCCAGCAGCTTTAGCGGGGTGACCTACGAGCAGTACTTC. It is translated as CASSFSGVTYEQYF. Full variable domain (rest looked up from reference TRBV7-3 and TRBJ2-7): GAGVSQTPSNKVTEKGKYVELRCDPISGHTALYWYRQSLGQGPEFLIYFQGTGAADDSGLPNDRFFAVRPEGSVSTLKIQRTERGDSAVYLCASSFSGVTYEQYFGPGTRLTVT.

This clone has more than one count but fewer than ten. The chain recombines TRBV7-3 with TRBJ2-6; D is unresolved. V was cut by 5 bases and J by 1 base, with 3 bases left in between. The CDR3 contains 13 residues. CDR1 is SGHTA, CDR2 FQGTGA, per germline. The CDR3 is CASSPSGANVLTF. The DNA of the CDR3 is TGTGCCAGCAGCCCTTCTGGGGCCAACGTCCTGACTTTC.

The chain recombines TRBV6-6 with TRBJ2-3, with 7 nucleotides matching TRBD1. Germline CDR1 MNHNY, CDR2 SVGAGI (reference sequence). The V and J ends lost 5 bases and 3 bases, in that order; junction bases with no gene match: 8. The CDR3 extends over 15 amino acids. CDR3 sequence reads: CASSPDRAETDTQYF. The CDR3 DNA sequence: TGTGCCAGCAGTCCAGACAGGGCCGAGACAGATACGCAGTATTTT.

The rearrangement uses TRBV28 and TRBJ1-5, with D tentatively TRBD1 (6 bases). V gave up 6 bases and J gave up 4 bases, with 16 bases separating them. CDR3 length: 15 amino acids. Germline lookup yields CDR1 MDHEN and CDR2 SYDVKM. The CDR3 loop is CASRIGATGNQPQHF. CDR3 DNA: TGTGCCAGCAGAATCGGAGCGACAGGAAATCAGCCCCAGCATTTT. Full variable domain (missing parts from reference TRBV28 and TRBJ1-5): DVKVTQSSRYLVKRTGEKVFLECVQDMDHENMFWYRQDPGLGLRLIYFSYDVKMKEKGDIPEGYSVSREKKERFSLILESASTNQTSMYLCASRIGATGNQPQHFGDGTRLSIL.